This T cell receptor (beta chain) emerged from a study of shared clonotypes between healthy human individuals. Germline values: CDR1 MNHEY, CDR2 SMNVEV (reference sequence). V was cut by 0 bases and J by 7 bases, with 12 bases left in between. This CDR3 is built from 14 residues. An even split of each subset's genomic DNA across several immunoSEQ plates was performed. The DNA input per sorted-subset replicate PCR was 150 to 200 ng, corresponding to 25,000 to 30,000 T cell genomes. The assay was immunoSEQ multiplex PCR, and TCRdb's table has in-frame clones only and misses some. The sample has about 1 million clones, under 80% seen once; the top ten hold over 1.3%. Donors, healthy HIV-negative adults, lacked recent acute infections or vaccinations.

Sequencing was performed on memory CD4+ T cells sorted from blood. As for subset: CD45RA-negative fraction. The receptor comes from a man younger than 35 in good health. The rearrangement uses TRBV27 and TRBJ1-2; D gene uncertain. This CDR3 reads CASSLSRKASGYTF. The CDR3, as DNA: TGTGCCAGCAGTTTATCGAGGAAGGCAAGTGGCTACACCTTC.